Included here is one T cell receptor beta chain sequence, with context. Trimming left V 6 bases short and J 8 bases short, with 7 bases between. The CDR3 has 11 residues. Germline CDR1 and CDR2: MNHEY and SVGAGI. These data come from a study of blood T cell repertoires in COVID-19. Study-wide background: Collection of acute and convalescent COVID-19 samples took place in the United States, Italy and Spain. The cDNA or gDNA used as material had been derived from T cells, B-cell-depleted T cells, or PBMCs.

Methods used by the authors: Using reference gene primer amplification, nucleated cell counts were estimated. The table came from immunoSEQ multiplex PCR; TCRdb's copy has only in-frame clones and leaves some out. D and trimming come from the DNA, and the V and J calls and clone size come from that table. The table lists over 250,000 clones, 80% to 90% of them singletons. This chain uses TRBV6-5 with TRBJ1-4; D is unclear. The sequencing input was peripheral blood. This clonotype originated in a woman aged 45 to 65 with acute or convalescent COVID-19. DNA for the CDR3: TGTGCCAGCAGAACGGGGGAAAAACTGTTTTTT. This translates into CASRTGEKLFF.